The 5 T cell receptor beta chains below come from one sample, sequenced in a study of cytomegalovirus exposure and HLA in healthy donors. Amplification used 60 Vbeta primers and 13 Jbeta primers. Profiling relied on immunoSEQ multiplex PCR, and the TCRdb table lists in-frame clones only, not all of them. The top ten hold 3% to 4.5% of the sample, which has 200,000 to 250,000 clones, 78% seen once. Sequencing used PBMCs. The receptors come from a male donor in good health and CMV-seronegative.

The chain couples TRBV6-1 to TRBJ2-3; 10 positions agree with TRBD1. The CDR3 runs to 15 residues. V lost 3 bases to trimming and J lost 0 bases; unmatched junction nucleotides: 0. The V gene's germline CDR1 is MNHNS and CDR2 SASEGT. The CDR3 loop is CASSEDRGSTDTQYF. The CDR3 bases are TGTGCCAGCAGTGAGGACAGGGGGAGCACAGATACGCAGTATTTT.

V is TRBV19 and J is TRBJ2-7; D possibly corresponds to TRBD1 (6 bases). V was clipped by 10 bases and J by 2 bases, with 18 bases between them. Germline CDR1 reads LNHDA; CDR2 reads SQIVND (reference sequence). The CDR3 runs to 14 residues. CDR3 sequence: CATNSGAPTYEQYF. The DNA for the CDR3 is TGTGCCACCAACTCAGGGGCGCCTACCTACGAGCAGTACTTC.

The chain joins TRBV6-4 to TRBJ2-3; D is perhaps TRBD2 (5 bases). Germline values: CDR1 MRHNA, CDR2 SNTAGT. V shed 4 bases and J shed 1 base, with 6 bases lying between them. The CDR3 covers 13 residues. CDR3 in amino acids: CASSGTRTDTQYF. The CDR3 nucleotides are TGTGCCAGCAGTGGGACTCGCACAGATACGCAGTATTTT.

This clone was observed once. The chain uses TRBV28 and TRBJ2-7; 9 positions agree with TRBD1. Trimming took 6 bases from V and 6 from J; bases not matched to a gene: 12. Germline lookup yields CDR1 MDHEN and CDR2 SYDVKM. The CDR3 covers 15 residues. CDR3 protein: CASSLGGTGIIEQYF. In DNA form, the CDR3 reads TGTGCCAGCAGCCTTGGCGGGACAGGGATTATCGAGCAGTACTTC.

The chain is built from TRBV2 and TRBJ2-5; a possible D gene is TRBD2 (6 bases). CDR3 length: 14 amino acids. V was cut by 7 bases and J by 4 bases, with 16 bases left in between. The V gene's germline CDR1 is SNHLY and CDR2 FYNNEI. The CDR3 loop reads CASNPIGGRETQYF. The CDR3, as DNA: TGTGCCAGCAACCCCATCGGGGGTCGAGAGACCCAGTACTTC.